Presented here are 23 T cell receptor beta chains from one specimen sequenced in a study of T cell repertoires in cytomegalovirus infection. TCRdb used MiXCR to reprocess the reads, holding one entry per CDR3 protein. The sample consists of about 490,000 distinct CDR3 sequences, about 15% of them appearing once. Sample: CD8+ T cells from PBMCs. These receptors came from a human donor in good health (CMV status not recorded). Some clones in this sample may be carry-over from other donors' samples.

At least ten counts were recorded for this clonotype. V usage is TRBV19 and J usage is TRBJ1-2; tentative D call: TRBD1 (6 bases). V was clipped by 4 bases and J by 4 bases, with 13 bases between them. This CDR3 region has 14 residues. The V gene's germline CDR1 is LNHDA and CDR2 SQIVND (reference sequence). CDR3 in DNA: TGTGCCAGTAGTAACCTTACAGGGCGCTATGGCTACACCTTC. Amino acid sequence: CASSNLTGRYGYTF.

In its sample, this clonotype was seen many times. The CDR3 is CASSLSRGAKETQYF. In DNA form, the CDR3 reads TGTGCCAGCAGCTTATCGAGGGGGGCGAAAGAGACCCAGTACTTC. The rearrangement uses TRBV7-3 and TRBJ2-5; possibly TRBD1 or TRBD2 for D (6 bases each). Trimming stripped 2 bases from V and 3 bases from J, with 13 bases between. CDR1 is SGHTA, CDR2 FQGTGA, per germline. This CDR3 has 15 residues.

This clonotype was seen at least ten times. This sequence joins TRBV12-3 or TRBV12-4 and TRBJ2-2; D is unresolved. The CDR3 has 12 residues. V was cut by 3 bases and J by 6 bases, with 5 bases left in between. This CDR3 reads CASSLDAGELFF. As DNA, the CDR3 is TGTGCCAGCAGTTTGGATGCCGGGGAGCTGTTTTTT.

The chain's CDR3 is CASRVRRDTRTDTQYF. As DNA, the CDR3 is TGTGCCAGCCGTGTTCGAAGAGACACAAGAACAGATACGCAGTATTTT. The rearrangement uses TRBV2 and TRBJ2-3; D uncertain. The CDR3 is 16 amino acids. V was clipped by 8 bases and J by 3 bases, with 21 bases between them. The germline CDR1 and CDR2 sequences are SNHLY and FYNNEI.

In its sample, this clonotype was seen many times. The gene calls are TRBV6-6 and TRBJ2-7; the D gene is possibly TRBD1 (5 bases). Germline V gives CDR1 MNHNY, CDR2 SVGAGI (reference sequence). The CDR3 loop spans 16 amino acids. With 2 bases removed from V and 2 bases from J, the gap between germline ends came to 16 bases. CDR3 DNA: TGTGCCAGCAGTTACAATCCCCGACAGCAGCCCTACGAGCAGTACTTC. Translating gives CASSYNPRQQPYEQYF.

This clonotype has a handful of counts. The chain employs TRBV5-1 and TRBJ2-7, with 8 bases that match TRBD2. CDR3 length: 18 residues. Trimming removed 0 bases from V and 1 base from J; junction bases left unmatched: 12. Germline CDR1 and CDR2: SGHRS and YFSETQ. CDR3 bases: TGCGCCAGCAGCTTGGTTCCGGGATCTAGCGGGCCATCCTACGAGCAGTACTTC. This codes for CASSLVPGSSGPSYEQYF.

At least ten counts were recorded for this clonotype. DNA for the CDR3: TGTGCCAGCAGCTTGGGTGCGGGAGCGTCCTACAATGAGCAGTTCTTC. Translation gives CASSLGAGASYNEQFF. This chain links TRBV5-4 with TRBJ2-1; 7 bases line up with TRBD2. Trimming took 0 bases from V and 1 from J; bases not matched to a gene: 4. This CDR3 contains 16 residues. CDR1 and CDR2 (germline): SGHNT, YYREEE (reference sequence).

This clonotype was counted many times. The chain joins TRBV12-3 or TRBV12-4 to TRBJ2-1; 7 bases fit TRBD2. The CDR3 covers 13 residues. V was pared by 6 bases and J by 4 bases, with 3 bases of the junction left unmatched. The CDR3 protein is CASRLARYNEQFF. The CDR3 coding sequence is TGTGCCAGCAGACTAGCGAGATACAATGAGCAGTTCTTC.

In its sample, this clonotype was seen many times. The chain combines TRBV11-2 with TRBJ2-5; 9 nucleotides line up with TRBD2. V lost 2 bases, J lost 5 bases, and 6 bases stayed unmatched. Germline assignment: CDR1 SGHAT and CDR2 FQNNGV. The CDR3 runs to 15 residues. CDR3 sequence (DNA): TGTGCCAGCAGCTTACGGCGGGGGGGCCTCGAGACCCAGTACTTC. Amino acid sequence: CASSLRRGGLETQYF.

This clonotype was recorded a few times. The chain has TRBV29-1 and TRBJ2-5; D may match TRBD1 or TRBD2 (6 bases each). CDR3 size: 12 residues. Looked up from germline, CDR1 is SQVTM and CDR2 is ANQGSEA. With 6 bases removed from V and 5 bases from J, the gap between germline ends came to 13 bases. CDR3 sequence reads: CSVGGGRETQYF. CDR3 sequence (DNA): TGCAGCGTGGGGGGCGGTCGCGAGACCCAGTACTTC.

In this sample, this clonotype turned up many times. The chain employs TRBV6-1 and TRBJ2-7, with D possibly TRBD1 on 5 matching bases. V was trimmed by 10 bases and J by 3 bases, leaving 22 bases between them. The CDR3 contains 15 residues. CDR1 is MNHNS, CDR2 SASEGT, per germline. The CDR3 nucleotides read TGTGCCATCGACAATGCGTCCCCAGGGCTCTACGAGCAGTACTTC. Its translation: CAIDNASPGLYEQYF.

In its sample, this clonotype was seen a few times. V and J are TRBV18 and TRBJ2-1; 10 positions match TRBD1. Germline V CDR1 and CDR2: KGHSH, LQKENI. This CDR3 is built from 14 residues. Trimming cost V 2 bases and J 8 bases; bases outside gene matches: 3. For the CDR3, the DNA is TGTGCCAGCTCACCAGGGACAGGGGAGTATGAGCAGTTCTTC. As protein: CASSPGTGEYEQFF.

This clonotype was detected only a few times. The rearrangement joins TRBV24-1 to TRBJ2-1, with TRBD1 identical over 11 bases. V lost 9 bases, J lost 8 bases, and 14 bases stayed unmatched. Germline values: CDR1 KGHDR, CDR2 SFDVKD. This CDR3 is 16 amino acids long. CDR3 sequence: CATSTQVGTGGHEQFF. The CDR3 DNA reads as TGTGCCACCTCTACTCAGGTGGGGACAGGGGGGCATGAGCAGTTCTTC.

V gene TRBV27 combines with J gene TRBJ1-5; no clear D. The CDR3 sequence is 13 residues long. V lost 4 bases to trimming and J lost 6 bases, with 10 bases between them. Germline CDR1 and CDR2: MNHEY and SMNVEV (reference sequence). CDR3 protein: CASSYGPSQPQHF. The CDR3 DNA is TGTGCCAGCAGTTATGGACCAAGTCAGCCCCAGCATTTT.

The J gene is TRBJ1-2, the V gene TRBV9; D may be TRBD1 (6 bases). The CDR3 loop spans 14 amino acids. V dropped 4 bases and J dropped 6 bases, with 16 bases sitting between them. The V gene's germline CDR1 is SGDLS and CDR2 YYNGEE. The CDR3 region is CASSLQQGENGYTF. CDR3 DNA sequence: TGTGCCAGCAGCTTACAACAGGGAGAGAATGGCTACACCTTC.

The table lists this clonotype with a few counts. This rearrangement joins TRBV9 to TRBJ1-1; D may be TRBD1 (5 bases). Deletions cut 10 bases from V and 6 bases from J, with 19 bases between. The germline V gene has CDR1 SGDLS and CDR2 YYNGEE. There are 13 residues in the CDR3. Written as DNA, the CDR3 is TGTGCCTCTTCCCGGGGCGGTGGGGCTGAAGCTTTCTTT. This gives the protein CASSRGGGAEAFF. The variable domain in full, completed from reference TRBV9 and TRBJ1-1, reads DSGVTQTPKHLITATGQRVTLRCSPRSGDLSVYWYQQSLDQGLQFLIQYYNGEERAKGNILERFSAQQFPDLHSELNLSSLELGDSALYFCASSRGGGAEAFFGQGTRLTVV.

This clonotype was detected many times. CDR3 sequence: CASSLAETSGRTRETQYF. DNA for the CDR3: TGTGCCAGCAGCTTAGCGGAGACTAGCGGGAGGACGAGAGAGACCCAGTACTTC. This chain joins TRBV7-9 and TRBJ2-5, with 13 nucleotides matching TRBD2. V was clipped by 0 bases and J by 4 bases; unmatched bases: 8. The CDR3 runs 18 residues. Germline V gives CDR1 SEHNR, CDR2 FQNEAQ (reference sequence).

The sample holds many counts of this clonotype. The chain couples TRBV23-1 to TRBJ1-1; TRBD1 agrees at 8 bases. TRBV23-1 is an ORF, with its function uncertain. Unmatched junction bases numbered 8, after V lost 4 bases and J lost 4 bases. CDR3 size: 15 residues. The CDR3 DNA reads TGCGCCAGCAGTCCTCAGACAGGGGATGTCACTGAAGCTTTCTTT. The encoded protein is CASSPQTGDVTEAFF.

J is TRBJ2-4 and V is TRBV20-1; 9 bases match TRBD2. This CDR3 comprises 14 residues. J gave up 8 bases and V 3 bases, and 8 bases lay outside the gene matches. CDR1 is DFQATT, CDR2 SNEGSKA, per germline (reference sequence). In nucleotides, the CDR3 is TGCAGTGCTAGGGTAGCGGGGGCCCAGTACATTCAGTACTTC. As protein: CSARVAGAQYIQYF.

The chain joins TRBV20-1 to TRBJ2-2; 7 nucleotides align to TRBD1. J gave up 4 bases and V 3 bases, and 11 bases lay outside the gene matches. Germline values: CDR1 DFQATT, CDR2 SNEGSKA (reference sequence). The CDR3 is made up of 16 amino acids. In nucleotides, the CDR3 is TGCAGTGCTAGGGGCCCAGGGGGTTCGAGCACCGGGGAGCTGTTTTTT. This gives the protein CSARGPGGSSTGELFF.

Concerning this clonotype itself: A much larger clone is a single base away; this may be a read error. The conserved final phenylalanine or tryptophan is absent from the CDR3, which likely points to a read error. This rearrangement joins TRBV2 to TRBJ2-7; perhaps D is TRBD1 or TRBD2 (5 bases each). The germline V gene has CDR1 SNHLY and CDR2 FYNNEI. V gave up 5 bases and J gave up 2 bases, with 10 bases separating them. The CDR3 has 13 amino acids. The CDR3: CASSYRDAYEQYL. The CDR3 coding sequence is TGTGCCAGCAGTTACCGGGACGCCTACGAGCAGTACTTA.

This clonotype was recorded at least ten times. V gene TRBV7-8 combines with J gene TRBJ1-6; 8 bases are a match to TRBD1. The V gene's germline CDR1 is SGHVS and CDR2 FQNEAQ. The CDR3 spans 15 residues. Unmatched junction bases numbered 5, after V lost 6 bases and J lost 4 bases. In DNA form, the CDR3 reads TGTGCCAGCAGACAGGGGGACACTTATAATTCACCCCTCCACTTT. Translating it yields CASRQGDTYNSPLHF.

The CDR3 reads CASSQLRQGTHEQYF. CDR3 coding DNA: TGTGCCAGCAGCCAACTTCGACAGGGGACCCACGAGCAGTACTTC. The chain recombines TRBV14 with TRBJ2-7; 8 bases align to TRBD1. V was clipped by 2 bases and J by 5 bases; unmatched bases: 8. Germline V gene sequence: CDR1 SGHDN, CDR2 FVKESK. The CDR3 runs to 15 residues. The full variable domain, rest sourced from reference TRBV14 and TRBJ2-7, is EAGVTQFPSHSVIEKGQTVTLRCDPISGHDNLYWYRRVMGKEIKFLLHFVKESKQDESGMPNNRFLAERTGGTYSTLKVQPAELEDSGVYFCASSQLRQGTHEQYFGPGTRLTVT.